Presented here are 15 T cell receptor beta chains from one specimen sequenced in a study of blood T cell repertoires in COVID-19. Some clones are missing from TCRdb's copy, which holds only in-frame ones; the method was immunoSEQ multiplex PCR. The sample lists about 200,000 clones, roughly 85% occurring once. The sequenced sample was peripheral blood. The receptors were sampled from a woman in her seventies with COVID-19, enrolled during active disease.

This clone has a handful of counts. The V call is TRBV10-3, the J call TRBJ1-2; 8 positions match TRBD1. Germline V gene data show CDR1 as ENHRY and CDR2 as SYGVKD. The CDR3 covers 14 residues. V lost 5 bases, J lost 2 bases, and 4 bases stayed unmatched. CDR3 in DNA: TGTGCCATCAGTCCGACAGGGGAGAACTATGGCTACACCTTC. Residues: CAISPTGENYGYTF.

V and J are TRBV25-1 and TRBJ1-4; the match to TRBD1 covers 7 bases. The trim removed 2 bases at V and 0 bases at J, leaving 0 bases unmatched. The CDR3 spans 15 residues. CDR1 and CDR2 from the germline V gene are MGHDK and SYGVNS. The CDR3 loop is CASSEGQATNEKLFF. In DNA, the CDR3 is TGTGCCAGCAGTGAAGGACAGGCAACTAATGAAAAACTGTTTTTT. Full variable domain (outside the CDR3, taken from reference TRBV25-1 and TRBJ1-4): EADIYQTPRYLVIGTGKKITLECSQTMGHDKMYWYQQDPGMELHLIHYSYGVNSTEKGDLSSESTVSRIRTEHFPLTLESARPSHTSQYLCASSEGQATNEKLFFGSGTQLSVL.

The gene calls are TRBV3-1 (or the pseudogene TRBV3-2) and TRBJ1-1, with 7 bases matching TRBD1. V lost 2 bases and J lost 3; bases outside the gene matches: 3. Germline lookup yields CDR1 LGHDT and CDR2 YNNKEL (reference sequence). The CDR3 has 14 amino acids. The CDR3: CASSQSDRYTEAFF. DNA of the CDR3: TGTGCCAGCAGCCAATCGGACAGGTACACTGAAGCTTTCTTT.

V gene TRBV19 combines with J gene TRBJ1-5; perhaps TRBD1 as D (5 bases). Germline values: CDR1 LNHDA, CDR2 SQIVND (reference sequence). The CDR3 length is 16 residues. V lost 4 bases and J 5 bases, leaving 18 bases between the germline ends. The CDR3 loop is CASSKPGTGTDQPQHF. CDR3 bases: TGTGCCAGTAGTAAACCCGGGACGGGGACTGATCAGCCCCAGCATTTT.

CDR3 loop: CAISSGTGGNSPLHF. The CDR3 coding sequence is TGTGCCATCAGTTCCGGGACAGGGGGAAATTCACCCCTCCACTTT. The chain employs TRBV10-3 and TRBJ1-6; 11 positions agree with TRBD1. The V gene's germline CDR1 is ENHRY and CDR2 SYGVKD. This CDR3 contains 15 residues. The V segment lost 5 bases and the J segment 7 bases; nucleotides outside the gene matches: 4.

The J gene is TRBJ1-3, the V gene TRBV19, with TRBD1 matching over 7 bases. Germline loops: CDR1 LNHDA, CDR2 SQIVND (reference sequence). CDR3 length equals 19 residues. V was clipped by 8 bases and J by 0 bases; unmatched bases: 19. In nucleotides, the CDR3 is TGTGCCAGTGCAGTTGGGGACAGCTCTCAATTGAGCTCTGGAAACACCATATATTTT. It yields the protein CASAVGDSSQLSSGNTIYF.

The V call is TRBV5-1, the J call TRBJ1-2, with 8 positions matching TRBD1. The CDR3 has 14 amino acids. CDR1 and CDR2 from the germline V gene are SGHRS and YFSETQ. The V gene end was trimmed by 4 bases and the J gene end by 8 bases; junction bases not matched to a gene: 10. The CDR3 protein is CASSTGQGEKGYTF. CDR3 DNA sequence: TGCGCCAGCAGCACCGGACAGGGTGAAAAGGGCTACACCTTC.

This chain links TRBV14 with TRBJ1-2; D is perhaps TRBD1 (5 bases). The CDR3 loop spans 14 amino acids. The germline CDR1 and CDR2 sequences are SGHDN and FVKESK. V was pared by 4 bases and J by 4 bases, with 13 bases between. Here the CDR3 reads CASSPLREVYGYTF. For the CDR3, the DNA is TGTGCCAGCAGCCCACTCAGGGAGGTCTATGGCTACACCTTC.

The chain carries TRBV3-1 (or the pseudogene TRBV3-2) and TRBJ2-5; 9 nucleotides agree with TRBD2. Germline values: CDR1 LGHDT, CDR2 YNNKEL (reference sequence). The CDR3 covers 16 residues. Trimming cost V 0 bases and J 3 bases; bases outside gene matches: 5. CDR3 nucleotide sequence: TGTGCCAGCAGCCAAGATCCAGCGGGGGGTAAAGAGACCCAGTACTTC. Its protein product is CASSQDPAGGKETQYF.

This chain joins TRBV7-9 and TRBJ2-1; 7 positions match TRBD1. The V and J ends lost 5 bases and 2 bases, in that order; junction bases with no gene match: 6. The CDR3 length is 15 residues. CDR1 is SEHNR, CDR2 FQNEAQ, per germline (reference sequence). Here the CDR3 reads CASSPRTGAYNEQFF. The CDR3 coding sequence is TGTGCCAGCAGCCCACGGACAGGCGCCTACAATGAGCAGTTCTTC.

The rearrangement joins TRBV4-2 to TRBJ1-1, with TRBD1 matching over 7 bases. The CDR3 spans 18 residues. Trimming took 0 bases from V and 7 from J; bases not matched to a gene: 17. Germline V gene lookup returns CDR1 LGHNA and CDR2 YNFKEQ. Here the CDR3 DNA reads TGTGCCAGCAGCCAAGATTTATTGGGACAGACTCTTGCGGGTGAAGCTTTCTTT. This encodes CASSQDLLGQTLAGEAFF.

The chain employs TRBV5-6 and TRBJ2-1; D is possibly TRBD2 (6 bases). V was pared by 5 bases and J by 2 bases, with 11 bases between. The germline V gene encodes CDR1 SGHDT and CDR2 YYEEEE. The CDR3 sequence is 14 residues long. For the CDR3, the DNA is TGTGCCAGCAGTCGGTGGGAGGCCTACAATGAGCAGTTCTTC. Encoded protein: CASSRWEAYNEQFF.

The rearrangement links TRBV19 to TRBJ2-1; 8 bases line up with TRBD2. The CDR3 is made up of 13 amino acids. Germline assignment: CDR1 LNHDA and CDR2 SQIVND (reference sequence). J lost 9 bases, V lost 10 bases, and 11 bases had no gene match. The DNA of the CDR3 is TGTGCCACCGGTCCGGGACTAGAAACTGAGCAGTTCTTC. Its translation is CATGPGLETEQFF.

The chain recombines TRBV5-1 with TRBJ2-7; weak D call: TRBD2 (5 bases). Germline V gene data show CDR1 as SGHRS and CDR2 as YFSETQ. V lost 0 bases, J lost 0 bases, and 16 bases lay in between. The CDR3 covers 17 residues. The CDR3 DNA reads TGCGCCAGCAGCTTGGCCCCAGGACTTCCCAGCTCCTACGAGCAGTACTTC. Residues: CASSLAPGLPSSYEQYF.

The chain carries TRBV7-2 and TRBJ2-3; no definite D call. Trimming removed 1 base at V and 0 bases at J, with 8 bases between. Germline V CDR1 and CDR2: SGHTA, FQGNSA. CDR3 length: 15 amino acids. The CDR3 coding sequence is TGTGCCAGCAGCTTAGTCTTAATAAGCACAGATACGCAGTATTTT. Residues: CASSLVLISTDTQYF.